This TCR beta chain was sequenced in a study of cytomegalovirus exposure and HLA in healthy donors. 60 Vbeta and 13 Jbeta primers were used in PCR. Assay used: immunoSEQ multiplex PCR; TCRdb lists only in-frame clones, some missing. The sample shows about 130,000 clones, around two thirds of them seen only once. As regards this clone: In the same sample, other DNA sequences code for this CDR3.

V was cut by 3 bases and J by 7 bases, with 15 bases left in between. Germline-derived CDR1 and CDR2 are GTSNPN and SVGIG (reference sequence). The CDR3 has 14 residues. V is TRBV30 and J is TRBJ1-4; the D gene is possibly TRBD1 (5 bases). The material sequenced was PBMCs. The clonotype comes from a man aged 55 to 70 in good health and CMV-seropositive. The CDR3 here is CAWSVGGGSEKLFF. CDR3 DNA sequence: TGTGCCTGGAGCGTTGGGGGGGGGAGTGAAAAACTGTTTTTT. The full variable domain, its missing parts supplied by reference TRBV30 and TRBJ1-4, is SQTIHQWPATLVQPVGSPLSLECTVEGTSNPNLYWYRQAAGRGLQLLFYSVGIGQISSEVPQNLSASRPQDRQFILSSKKLLLSDSGFYLCAWSVGGGSEKLFFGSGTQLSVL.